This T cell receptor beta chain was profiled in a study of identical twins. This clonotype was found a few times. In TCRdb, the 5' RACE reads were re-called with MiXCR into one record per CDR3 protein. The table includes about 530,000 distinct CDR3 sequences, roughly 15% detected once. Another study also made use of these data, one on yellow fever vaccine responses in identical twins. That paper adds: Each twin's T cell response to the vaccine was reported to look partly convergent and partly personalized.

The specimen sequenced was CD4+ T cells sorted from blood. This TCR derives from a woman aged 18-29 years in good health.

CDR3 bases: TGCAGTGCTAGGAAGGACAGGCTATACGAGCAGTACGTC. This translates into CSARKDRLYEQYV. The chain has TRBV20-1 and TRBJ2-7; 7 bases fit TRBD1. CDR3 length: 13 amino acids. Germline CDR1 DFQATT, CDR2 SNEGSKA (reference sequence). With 3 bases clipped from V and 4 bases from J, the junction kept 6 bases outside the gene matches.